This TCR beta chain was recovered during a study of shared clonotypes between healthy human individuals. Whole-study context: The donor group consisted of a couple of women and a few men, aged 18 to 49. Regarding the study as a whole: Relative to their counterparts shared across all four donors, non-shared clonotypes exhibited diminished generation probabilities.

With regard to this clone: Antigen: not known.

Assay: immunoSEQ multiplex PCR; the TCRdb copy retains only in-frame clones and omits some. Found here are roughly 650,000 clones, roughly 97% of them singletons; the top ten hold around 0.06%. The CDR3 runs to 12 residues. Germline V gives CDR1 MNHNS, CDR2 SASEGT. Trimming removed 8 bases at V and 6 bases at J, with 10 bases between. The chain couples TRBV6-1 to TRBJ2-2, with D hard to call. The sample taken for sequencing was naive CD4+ T cells sorted from blood. Subset meaning: CD45RA+ positively selected. This receptor was taken from a woman in her twenties or thirties in good health. This chain's CDR3 is CASAAISGELFF. CDR3 in DNA: TGTGCCAGCGCGGCAATATCCGGGGAGCTGTTTTTT.